This T cell receptor beta chain comes out of a study of CD8 T cells in Susac syndrome. Germline V CDR1 and CDR2: SGHRS, YFSETQ. The trim removed 3 bases at V and 2 bases at J, leaving 5 bases unmatched. The CDR3 has 15 amino acids. Relapsing-remitting disease, either stable or active, was present in the multiple sclerosis controls, who were treatment-naive patients. An input of about 0.5 to 1 ug of RNA was subjected to reverse transcription using random hexamers. By means of immunoSEQ multiplex PCR, TCR beta CDR3 spanning 54 Vbeta and 13 Jbeta underwent amplification. TCRdb redid the calling of the immunoSEQ multiplex PCR reads with MiXCR, one entry per CDR3 protein. There are around 130,000 distinct CDR3 sequences in the sample; approximately 95% occur only once, and around 0.12% lies in the top ten.

The chain couples TRBV5-1 to TRBJ2-3; 8 bases match TRBD1. The sequencing input was CD4+ T cells from PBMCs. This clonotype originated in a human donor with multiple sclerosis. CDR3 sequence: CASSSGQGNTDTQYF. CDR3 coding DNA: TGCGCCAGCAGCTCAGGACAGGGAAACACAGATACGCAGTATTTT.